This T cell receptor (beta chain) was found in a study of blood T cell repertoires in COVID-19. The table came from immunoSEQ multiplex PCR; TCRdb's copy has only in-frame clones and leaves some out. Among fewer than 300,000 clones listed, less than 85% were seen once. The CDR3 sequence is 17 residues long. Germline values: CDR1 SGDLS, CDR2 YYNGEE. V lost 4 bases, J lost 3 bases, and 10 bases stayed unmatched. The V and J genes are TRBV9 and TRBJ2-2; 9 nucleotides agree with TRBD2. This TCR was sampled from a young woman with acute or convalescent COVID-19. Sequencing input: peripheral blood. The CDR3 DNA follows: TGTGCCAGCAGCCAGCTACGAGGCGGGAGGGACACCGGGGAGCTGTTTTTT. This gives the protein CASSQLRGGRDTGELFF.